Listed below are T cell receptor beta chains from one sample, sequenced in a study of tumor-infiltrating lymphocytes in primary liver carcinoma. TCRdb re-called the multiplex PCR reads through MiXCR, storing one row per CDR3 protein. The sample has approximately 92,000 distinct CDR3 sequences; about 70% are singletons. Sequencing used liver tumor tissue from sampling region 5. The receptors here all came from a woman aged 55 to 70 with primary liver carcinoma and hepatitis B virus infection. Both conserved end residues are part of each CDR3. Fields, in order: J gene, V gene, D gene, clone size, CDR3 length, CDR3 protein, CDR3 DNA. The D gene is left open where the match is weak. Clone size is stated in some rows and not others, as once, few, many or a class when expanded.

j_call: TRBJ2-7; v_call: TRBV11-2; d_call: -; clone_size: -; cdr3_length: 13; cdr3_aa: CANSAHRAHEQYF; cdr3_nt: TGTGCCAACAGCGCCCACAGGGCCCACGAGCAGTACTTC
j_call: TRBJ2-2; v_call: TRBV11-2; d_call: -; clone_size: -; cdr3_length: 15; cdr3_aa: CASSLFGGNTWELFF; cdr3_nt: TGTGCCAGCAGCTTATTTGGGGGGAACACTTGGGAGCTGTTTTTT
j_call: TRBJ2-1; v_call: TRBV12-3/TRBV12-4; d_call: -; clone_size: many; cdr3_length: 12; cdr3_aa: CASSLSNHEQFF; cdr3_nt: TGTGCCAGCAGTTTAAGTAACCATGAGCAGTTCTTC
j_call: TRBJ2-3; v_call: TRBV29-1; d_call: TRBD2; clone_size: many; cdr3_length: 15; cdr3_aa: CSVGGTSGSTDTQYF; cdr3_nt: TGCAGCGTTGGGGGGACTAGCGGTAGCACAGATACGCAGTATTTT
j_call: TRBJ2-1; v_call: TRBV7-8; d_call: -; clone_size: -; cdr3_length: 15; cdr3_aa: CASSPQPGSYDEQFF; cdr3_nt: TGTGCCAGCAGCCCCCAGCCGGGCTCTTACGATGAGCAGTTCTTC
j_call: TRBJ1-1; v_call: TRBV4-1; d_call: -; clone_size: many; cdr3_length: 15; cdr3_aa: CASSHFQQGRTEAFF; cdr3_nt: TGCGCCAGCAGCCATTTTCAACAGGGCCGGACTGAAGCTTTCTTT
j_call: TRBJ2-7; v_call: TRBV5-6; d_call: -; clone_size: many; cdr3_length: 14; cdr3_aa: CASSLIGASYEQYF; cdr3_nt: TGTGCCAGCAGCTTGATCGGGGCCTCCTACGAGCAGTACTTC
j_call: TRBJ2-5; v_call: TRBV7-9; d_call: -; clone_size: many; cdr3_length: 16; cdr3_aa: CASSLGFIQGNETQYF; cdr3_nt: TGTGCCAGCAGCTTAGGATTTATACAGGGTAATGAGACCCAGTACTTC
j_call: TRBJ2-2; v_call: TRBV12-5; d_call: TRBD1; clone_size: -; cdr3_length: 13; cdr3_aa: CASRGQDAGELFF; cdr3_nt: TGTGCTAGCCGGGGACAGGACGCCGGGGAGCTGTTTTTT
j_call: TRBJ2-1; v_call: TRBV7-8; d_call: TRBD2; clone_size: many; cdr3_length: 15; cdr3_aa: CASSLRLAGYNEQFF; cdr3_nt: TGTGCCAGCAGCTTAAGACTAGCGGGGTACAATGAGCAGTTCTTC
j_call: TRBJ2-3; v_call: TRBV5-4; d_call: -; clone_size: many; cdr3_length: 14; cdr3_aa: CASSWVGGTDTQYF; cdr3_nt: TGTGCCAGCAGCTGGGTCGGCGGGACAGATACGCAGTATTTT
j_call: TRBJ1-2; v_call: TRBV29-1; d_call: -; clone_size: many; cdr3_length: 10; cdr3_aa: CSVADYGYTF; cdr3_nt: TGCAGCGTCGCCGACTATGGCTACACCTTC
j_call: TRBJ2-1; v_call: TRBV12-3/TRBV12-4; d_call: -; clone_size: many; cdr3_length: 16; cdr3_aa: CASSLRGSGSYNEQFF; cdr3_nt: TGTGCCAGCAGTTTACGGGGTAGCGGCTCCTACAATGAGCAGTTCTTC
j_call: TRBJ2-1; v_call: TRBV6-5; d_call: -; clone_size: many; cdr3_length: 14; cdr3_aa: CASIPNLSYNEQFF; cdr3_nt: TGTGCCAGCATTCCAAATCTGTCCTACAATGAGCAGTTCTTC
j_call: TRBJ2-7; v_call: TRBV5-4; d_call: -; clone_size: -; cdr3_length: 16; cdr3_aa: CASRDTGVPGGREQHF; cdr3_nt: TGTGCCAGCAGGGACACTGGCGTACCCGGGGGACGGGAGCAGCACTTC
j_call: TRBJ1-1; v_call: TRBV7-9; d_call: -; clone_size: -; cdr3_length: 12; cdr3_aa: CTSSLMNTESFF; cdr3_nt: TGTACCAGCAGCTTAATGAACACTGAATCGTTCTTT